This is a list of T cell receptor beta chains from one sample in a study of T-cell reconstitution after alpha-beta-depleted transplantation in children. From the PCR reads, TCRdb called clonotypes with MiXCR, one entry per CDR3 protein. This table holds 60,000 to 85,000 distinct CDR3 sequences, around a sixth found once. The sample in question was PBMCs, mostly from graft donor cells, obtained 360 days after TCRalphabeta/CD19-depleted stem cell transplant. The source is a male patient aged 2-15 years who had a stem cell transplant for acute lymphoblastic leukemia, so the T cells may come from the graft donor. The CDR3 runs from the conserved cysteine through the conserved F or W. The D gene is left open where the match is weak. Only some rows state a clone size, as once, few, many or a class for expanded clones.

length	D	V	J	size	CDR3	DNA
16	NA	TRBV7-9	TRBJ2-1	NA	CASSSLGESSYNEQFF	TGTGCCAGCAGCTCCCTCGGAGAGAGCTCCTACAATGAGCAGTTCTTC
16	TRBD1	TRBV9	TRBJ2-2	NA	CASTFSGTVNTGELFF	TGTGCCAGCACCTTTTCCGGGACAGTGAACACCGGGGAGCTGTTTTTT
14	NA	TRBV12-3/TRBV12-4	TRBJ2-3	few	CASSSAGHTDTQYF	TGTGCCAGCAGTTCGGCAGGGCACACAGATACGCAGTATTTT
11	TRBD2	TRBV29-1	TRBJ2-1	many	CSDRLAAEQFF	TGCAGCGACCGCCTAGCGGCTGAGCAGTTCTTC
12	TRBD1	TRBV5-1	TRBJ1-1	few	CASSLGQGEAFF	TGCGCCAGCAGCTTAGGACAGGGTGAAGCTTTCTTT
15	TRBD2	TRBV5-1	TRBJ2-5	NA	CASSLDGGDVETQYF	TGCGCCAGCAGCTTGGACGGGGGGGATGTAGAGACCCAGTACTTC
13	NA	TRBV10-3	TRBJ1-3	many	CAIRVAAGNTIYF	TGTGCCATCAGGGTCGCGGCTGGAAACACCATATATTTT
17	TRBD2	TRBV3-1	TRBJ2-2	few	CASSPLAGDWRPGELFF	TGTGCCAGCAGCCCGCTAGCGGGAGACTGGAGGCCCGGGGAGCTGTTTTTT
15	NA	TRBV11-3	TRBJ1-1	NA	CASSLDQGMNTEAFF	TGTGCCAGCAGCTTAGATCAGGGAATGAACACTGAAGCTTTCTTT
14	NA	TRBV12-3/TRBV12-4	TRBJ2-7	many	CASSPFRVPYEQYF	TGTGCCAGCAGTCCCTTCAGGGTACCCTACGAGCAGTACTTC
15	TRBD2	TRBV20-1	TRBJ2-1	NA	CSAAPSGSLYNEQFF	TGCAGTGCTGCCCCTAGCGGGAGTCTTTACAATGAGCAGTTCTTC
14	NA	TRBV6-5	TRBJ2-3	few	CASSYSVSTDTQYF	TGTGCCAGCAGTTACTCGGTCAGCACAGATACGCAGTATTTT
16	NA	TRBV20-1	TRBJ2-2	many	CSARDPWAGATGELFF	TGCAGTGCTAGAGATCCTTGGGCGGGGGCCACCGGGGAGCTGTTTTTT
13	NA	TRBV6-6	TRBJ2-7	NA	CASSRDSVYEQYF	TGTGCCAGCAGTCGGGACTCTGTCTACGAGCAGTACTTC
12	NA	TRBV7-8	TRBJ1-4	few	CASRATNEKLFF	TGTGCCAGCAGGGCTACTAATGAAAAACTGTTTTTT
14	NA	TRBV10-1	TRBJ2-5	NA	CASSESTGLETQYF	TGCGCCAGCAGTGAGTCGACGGGATTAGAGACCCAGTACTTC
15	NA	TRBV5-1	TRBJ2-1	NA	CASSLKPHYYNEQFF	TGCGCCAGCAGCTTGAAACCCCACTACTACAATGAGCAGTTCTTC
15	NA	TRBV10-3	TRBJ2-3	few	CAIREDKQGTDTQYF	TGTGCCATCAGAGAGGACAAACAGGGCACAGATACGCAGTATTTT
14	TRBD1	TRBV12-3/TRBV12-4	TRBJ2-7	many	CASSPGQGAYEQYF	TGTGCCAGCAGCCCTGGACAGGGGGCTTATGAGCAGTACTTC
13	TRBD1	TRBV27	TRBJ2-7	many	CAKPGQPPRWQYF	TGTGCCAAACCGGGACAGCCCCCGCGTTGGCAGTACTTC
13	NA	TRBV10-2	TRBJ1-2	NA	CASGTVSNYGYTF	TGCGCCAGCGGGACCGTGTCGAACTATGGCTACACCTTC
16	TRBD1	TRBV5-1	TRBJ1-4	many	CASSPGQGVFNEKLFF	TGCGCCAGCAGCCCGGGACAGGGGGTCTTTAATGAAAAACTGTTTTTT
13	NA	TRBV7-8	TRBJ2-1	few	CASRFRGGNEQFF	TGTGCCAGCAGGTTTAGGGGGGGAAATGAGCAGTTCTTC
15	NA	TRBV12-3/TRBV12-4	TRBJ2-3	once	CASSLDRPSTDTQYF	TGTGCCAGCAGTTTGGACAGACCTAGCACAGATACGCAGTATTTT
16	TRBD2	TRBV7-8	TRBJ2-5	NA	CASSLRTSGRRETQYF	TGTGCCAGCAGCCTAAGGACTAGCGGGAGGCGAGAGACCCAGTACTTC
17	TRBD1	TRBV4-1	TRBJ2-7	once	CASSQTTGTGSPYEQYF	TGCGCCAGCAGCCAAACCACCGGGACAGGGAGCCCCTACGAGCAGTACTTC
19	NA	TRBV7-9	TRBJ2-6	NA	CASSAQPGRIISGANVLTF	TGTGCCAGCAGCGCACAGCCGGGACGGATTATCTCTGGGGCCAACGTCCTGACTTTC
16	TRBD2	TRBV3-1	TRBJ2-4	few	CASSPSGSGAKNIQYF	TGTGCCAGCAGCCCTAGCGGGAGCGGGGCCAAAAACATTCAGTACTTC
16	TRBD2	TRBV11-2	TRBJ2-1	few	CASSLAGTSRYNEQFF	TGTGCCAGCAGCTTAGCCGGGACTAGCAGATACAATGAGCAGTTCTTC
16	TRBD1	TRBV7-2	TRBJ2-5	NA	CASSSPSDRVQETQYF	TGTGCCAGCAGCTCTCCCAGCGACAGGGTACAAGAGACCCAGTACTTC
12	NA	TRBV11-1	TRBJ2-4	few	CASSLGLNIQYF	TGTGCCAGCAGCTTAGGGCTAAACATTCAGTACTTC
14	NA	TRBV5-1	TRBJ2-7	few	CASSLDGATYEQYF	TGCGCCAGCAGCTTGGACGGGGCCACCTACGAGCAGTACTTC
17	TRBD2	TRBV4-2	TRBJ2-1	NA	CASSPGLAGEMRNEQFF	TGTGCCAGCAGCCCCGGACTAGCGGGAGAAATGAGAAATGAGCAGTTCTTC
15	TRBD2	TRBV12-3/TRBV12-4	TRBJ2-5	few	CASSFTSGRAGTQYF	TGTGCCAGCAGTTTCACTAGCGGGAGGGCCGGGACCCAGTACTTC
12	NA	TRBV29-1	TRBJ2-7	few	CSVGQVPYEQYF	TGCAGCGTTGGACAGGTCCCCTACGAGCAGTACTTC
12	NA	TRBV5-1	TRBJ2-1	few	CASRASYNEQFF	TGCGCCAGCAGGGCCTCCTACAATGAGCAGTTCTTC
13	TRBD1	TRBV11-2	TRBJ2-5	few	CASSSRGLETQYF	TGTGCCAGCAGCTCCAGGGGGCTTGAGACCCAGTACTTC
16	NA	TRBV7-9	TRBJ1-1	few	CASSPRTKIYNTEAFF	TGTGCCAGCAGCCCTCGCACCAAGATCTATAACACTGAAGCTTTCTTT